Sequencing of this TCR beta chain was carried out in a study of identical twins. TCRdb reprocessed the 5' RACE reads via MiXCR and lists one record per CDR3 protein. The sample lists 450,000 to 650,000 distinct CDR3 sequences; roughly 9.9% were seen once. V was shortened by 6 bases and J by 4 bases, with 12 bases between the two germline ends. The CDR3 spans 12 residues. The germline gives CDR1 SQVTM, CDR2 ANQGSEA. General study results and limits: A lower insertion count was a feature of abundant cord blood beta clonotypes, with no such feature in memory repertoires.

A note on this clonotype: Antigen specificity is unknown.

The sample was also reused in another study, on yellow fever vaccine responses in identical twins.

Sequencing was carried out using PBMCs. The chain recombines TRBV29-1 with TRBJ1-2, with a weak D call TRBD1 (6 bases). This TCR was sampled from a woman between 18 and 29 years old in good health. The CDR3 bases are TGCAGCGTGCAGGGGTTCAGCTATGGCTACACCTTC. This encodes CSVQGFSYGYTF.